A single sample gave rise to the 23 T cell receptor beta chains below, sequenced in a study of T-cell reconstitution after alpha-beta-depleted transplantation in children (dated by TCRdb to 2016 to 2017). The library came from PCR. Sequencing relied on an Illumina HiSeq 2500. TCR libraries were prepared with molecular barcoding, using unique molecular identifiers to normalize TCRbeta repertoire quantification. TCRdb itself trimmed the public reads at Q25 with fastp, ran MiXCR and retained productive beta chains. Rows are unified per CDR3 protein, each entry keeping the most common DNA and genes. Across this sample there are hundreds of thousands of distinct CDR3 sequences, with approximately 16% seen only once. Over 3% of the sample rests with the top ten. Sample: PBMCs from the stem cell graft donor, taken from the stem cell graft. Receptor source: a human donor who donated a stem cell graft to a child with acute lymphoblastic leukemia.

The table lists this clonotype with a few counts. The V and J genes are TRBV12-3 or TRBV12-4 and TRBJ2-1; 10 bases are a match to TRBD2. The CDR3 contains 15 residues. Trimming cost V 7 bases and J 6 bases; bases outside gene matches: 9. The CDR3 reads CASNLLAGPSNEQFF. DNA for the CDR3: TGTGCCAGCAACTTACTAGCGGGACCCTCCAATGAGCAGTTCTTC.

This clonotype was found a few times. The rearrangement uses TRBV6-1 and TRBJ2-1; 11 bases match TRBD2. CDR3 length equals 15 residues. J was trimmed by 3 bases and V by 6 bases; bases with no gene match: 4. The germline gives CDR1 MNHNS, CDR2 SASEGT. CDR3 coding DNA: TGTGCCAGCAGGACTAGCGGGATTAGCTACAATGAGCAGTTCTTC. It yields the protein CASRTSGISYNEQFF.

CDR3 nucleotides: TGTGCCAGTAGAGTTCCGACAGGATCTAATTCACCCCTCCACTTT. Its translation is CASRVPTGSNSPLHF. V is TRBV19 and J is TRBJ1-6, with D possibly TRBD1 on 6 matching bases. Germline CDR1 is LNHDA and CDR2 is SQIVND (reference sequence). V was cut by 6 bases and J by 6 bases, with 15 bases left in between. The CDR3 consists of 15 residues.

The chain uses TRBV11-2 and TRBJ2-7; no definite D call. V lost 1 base and J 2 bases, leaving 12 bases between the germline ends. The germline V gene has CDR1 SGHAT and CDR2 FQNNGV. This CDR3 has 15 residues. Here the CDR3 reads CASSLAPGATYEQYF. The CDR3 DNA follows: TGTGCCAGCAGCTTAGCCCCGGGCGCCACCTACGAGCAGTACTTC.

The chain employs TRBV11-1 and TRBJ2-1; 12 bases match TRBD2. The V segment lost 5 bases and the J segment 9 bases; nucleotides outside the gene matches: 8. Germline lookup yields CDR1 SGHAT and CDR2 FQDESV (reference sequence). CDR3 length: 15 residues. In DNA, the CDR3 is TGTGCCAGCAGCCTACTAGCGGGAGGTTTCAGTGAGCAGTTCTTC. Translated: CASSLLAGGFSEQFF.

This clonotype was found a few times. This chain links TRBV5-1 with TRBJ2-7; D may correspond to TRBD1 or TRBD2 (5 bases each). V was clipped by 1 base and J by 7 bases, with 12 bases between them. Germline values: CDR1 SGHRS, CDR2 YFSETQ. CDR3 length: 13 residues. CDR3 region: CASSLWGTREQYF. The CDR3 DNA reads TGCGCCAGCAGCTTGTGGGGGACGAGGGAGCAGTACTTC. Using reference TRBV5-1 and TRBJ2-7 for the parts outside the CDR3, the full variable domain is KAGVTQTPRYLIKTRGQQVTLSCSPISGHRSVSWYQQTPGQGLQFLFEYFSETQRNKGNFPGRFSGRQFSNSRSEMNVSTLELGDSALYLCASSLWGTREQYFGPGTRLTVT.

This clonotype appeared a few times. The chain links TRBV4-2 to TRBJ2-5; D unresolved. The CDR3 contains 15 residues. Germline lookup yields CDR1 LGHNA and CDR2 YNFKEQ. The ends were cut back, 1 base at V and 5 bases at J, with 14 bases in the middle. The CDR3 DNA sequence: TGTGCCAGCAGCCAAGTTTTTGGCGGTTGGGAGACCCAGTACTTC. It specifies CASSQVFGGWETQYF.

This clonotype has more than one count but fewer than ten. The chain uses TRBV27 and TRBJ1-5, with D unresolved. The germline gives CDR1 MNHEY, CDR2 SMNVEV (reference sequence). This CDR3 contains 12 residues. In DNA form, the CDR3 reads TGTGCGCGACGGGATAGCAATCAGCCCCAGCATTTT. Its protein is CARRDSNQPQHF.

V usage is TRBV5-1 and J usage is TRBJ2-1, with D maybe TRBD2 (6 bases). This CDR3 contains 15 residues. V lost 0 bases and J 7 bases, leaving 14 bases between the germline ends. In germline, CDR1 is SGHRS, CDR2 YFSETQ. The CDR3 reads CASSLAGLARNEQFF. The CDR3 DNA is TGCGCCAGCAGCTTGGCCGGGCTAGCGCGAAATGAGCAGTTCTTC. Full variable domain (rest looked up from reference TRBV5-1 and TRBJ2-1): KAGVTQTPRYLIKTRGQQVTLSCSPISGHRSVSWYQQTPGQGLQFLFEYFSETQRNKGNFPGRFSGRQFSNSRSEMNVSTLELGDSALYLCASSLAGLARNEQFFGPGTRLTVL.

This clonotype has a handful of counts. The chain links TRBV4-1 to TRBJ2-2; tentatively, D is TRBD2 (5 bases). CDR1 and CDR2 from the germline V gene are MGHRA and YSYEKL. This CDR3 contains 16 residues. The ends were cut back, 3 bases at V and 3 bases at J, with 14 bases in the middle. CDR3 residues: CASSHPGQRDTGELFF. The DNA of the CDR3 is TGCGCCAGCAGCCACCCGGGCCAGAGGGACACCGGGGAGCTGTTTTTT.

The V call is TRBV9, the J call TRBJ2-6; D is ambiguous. The CDR3 sequence is 15 residues long. Germline V gene lookup returns CDR1 SGDLS and CDR2 YYNGEE. Trimming removed 0 bases from V and 0 bases from J, with 4 bases in between. CDR3 sequence (DNA): TGTGCCAGCAGCGTAGTGCACTCTGGGGCCAACGTCCTGACTTTC. It yields the protein CASSVVHSGANVLTF. Full variable domain (outside the CDR3, taken from reference TRBV9 and TRBJ2-6): DSGVTQTPKHLITATGQRVTLRCSPRSGDLSVYWYQQSLDQGLQFLIQYYNGEERAKGNILERFSAQQFPDLHSELNLSSLELGDSALYFCASSVVHSGANVLTFGAGSRLTVL.

The genes are TRBV7-9 and TRBJ1-5; 8 bases align to TRBD1. The CDR3 runs 16 residues. Germline lookup yields CDR1 SEHNR and CDR2 FQNEAQ (reference sequence). The J segment lost 0 bases and the V segment lost 6 bases, leaving 7 bases of the junction unmatched. The CDR3 region is CASSFDRGYSNQPQHF. CDR3 bases: TGTGCCAGCAGTTTCGACAGGGGATATAGCAATCAGCCCCAGCATTTT.

The rearrangement joins TRBV14 to TRBJ2-5; D is possibly TRBD2 (5 bases). Germline lookup yields CDR1 SGHDN and CDR2 FVKESK. The CDR3 sequence is 13 residues long. V lost 3 bases and J lost 3, with 8 bases in between. The CDR3 reads CASSQIGEETQYF. DNA for the CDR3: TGTGCCAGCAGCCAGATCGGGGAAGAGACCCAGTACTTC.

There are a few counts of this clonotype. This chain connects TRBV12-3 or TRBV12-4 to TRBJ1-5; D not certain. The CDR3 covers 14 residues. Between the trimmed V and J ends, which lost 8 bases and 0 bases, there was a span of 11 bases. The CDR3, as DNA: TGTGCCAGCCTTCCGGACTATAGCAATCAGCCCCAGCATTTT. Its protein is CASLPDYSNQPQHF.

This clonotype has only a few counts. V is TRBV27 and J is TRBJ2-7; TRBD1 agrees at 10 bases. Germline V lookup: CDR1 MNHEY, CDR2 SMNVEV (reference sequence). Trimming removed 5 bases from V and 3 bases from J; junction bases left unmatched: 7. This CDR3 has 15 residues. The chain's CDR3 is CASSPGTGVIYEQYF. DNA of the CDR3: TGTGCCAGCAGTCCGGGGACAGGGGTGATCTACGAGCAGTACTTC.

The chain recombines TRBV24-1 with TRBJ1-4; TRBD1 aligns across 10 bases. Trimming removed 3 bases from V and 5 bases from J; junction bases left unmatched: 5. The CDR3 runs to 16 residues. Germline V lookup: CDR1 KGHDR, CDR2 SFDVKD. Written as DNA, the CDR3 is TGTGCCACCAGTGATGGGACAGGGGCACTCAATGAAAAACTGTTTTTT. This encodes CATSDGTGALNEKLFF.

This chain uses TRBV27 with TRBJ1-6; D gene unclear. This CDR3 spans 14 amino acids. The V and J ends lost 2 bases and 4 bases respectively, with 6 bases between them. Per the germline V gene, CDR1 is MNHEY and CDR2 is SMNVEV (reference sequence). CDR3 nucleotide sequence: TGTGCCAGCAGTTTACAGGATTATAATTCACCCCTCCACTTT. Translated, it gives CASSLQDYNSPLHF.

V usage is TRBV5-1 and J usage is TRBJ1-1; the match to TRBD1 covers 11 bases. Germline CDR1 SGHRS, CDR2 YFSETQ. The CDR3 is made up of 16 amino acids. With 0 bases clipped from V and 4 bases from J, the junction kept 5 bases outside the gene matches. In DNA form, the CDR3 reads TGCGCCAGCAGCTTGGGCACCGGGACAGGGGGCACTGAAGCTTTCTTT. Residues: CASSLGTGTGGTEAFF.

There are a few counts of this clonotype. This chain links TRBV4-1 with TRBJ1-2; D remains unclear. Germline lookup yields CDR1 MGHRA and CDR2 YSYEKL. The CDR3 has 13 amino acids. Trimming removed 5 bases at V and 6 bases at J, with 13 bases between. The CDR3 DNA sequence: TGCGCCAGCAGCGTGGCGGCCGCGGATGGCTACACCTTC. Encoded protein: CASSVAAADGYTF.

This sequence joins TRBV5-1 and TRBJ1-1; D gene unclear. The V and J ends lost 1 base and 4 bases respectively, with 11 bases between them. The CDR3 spans 14 residues. Germline values: CDR1 SGHRS, CDR2 YFSETQ. CDR3 region: CASSLKVSLTEAFF. As DNA, the CDR3 is TGCGCCAGCAGCTTGAAGGTCAGCCTCACTGAAGCTTTCTTT. The whole variable domain, filled in from reference TRBV5-1 and TRBJ1-1, reads KAGVTQTPRYLIKTRGQQVTLSCSPISGHRSVSWYQQTPGQGLQFLFEYFSETQRNKGNFPGRFSGRQFSNSRSEMNVSTLELGDSALYLCASSLKVSLTEAFFGQGTRLTVV.

This clonotype was observed a handful of times. The chain links TRBV12-3 or TRBV12-4 to TRBJ2-2; no definite D call. The CDR3 contains 15 residues. V was shortened by 3 bases and J by 6 bases, with 14 bases between the two germline ends. CDR3 in amino acids: CASSFARNAPGELFF. The CDR3 DNA sequence: TGTGCCAGCAGTTTCGCGAGAAATGCCCCCGGGGAGCTGTTTTTT.

This clonotype was counted between two and nine times. The rearrangement uses TRBV20-1 and TRBJ2-7, with D unclear. This CDR3 has 11 residues. Germline V lookup: CDR1 DFQATT, CDR2 SNEGSKA (reference sequence). The CDR3 nucleotides read TGCAGCGGCCGAGACGTTTACGAGCAGTACTTC. It is translated as CSGRDVYEQYF.

This clonotype was recorded a few times. The chain has TRBV5-6 and TRBJ1-2; 11 bases align to TRBD1. The V and J ends lost 2 bases and 4 bases, in that order; junction bases with no gene match: 7. The length of the CDR3 is 16 residues. Germline lookup yields CDR1 SGHDT and CDR2 YYEEEE. CDR3 amino acids: CASSFPGTGGSYGYTF. CDR3 bases: TGTGCCAGCAGCTTTCCCGGGACAGGGGGAAGCTATGGCTACACCTTC.